The 27 T cell receptor beta chains below all came from one sample that was sequenced in a study of blood T cell repertoires in COVID-19. Assay used: immunoSEQ multiplex PCR; TCRdb lists only in-frame clones, some missing. Among 180,000 or so clones, roughly four fifths were seen once, and the ten largest hold about 13%. The sample consisted of peripheral blood. The receptors here all came from a man in his fifties who had recovered from COVID-19.

This clone occurred once. The CDR3 DNA follows: TGTGCCAGCAGCCCCGGGACAGGTTATCAAGAGACCCAGTACTTC. Translation gives CASSPGTGYQETQYF. The gene calls are TRBV6-5 and TRBJ2-5; 8 nucleotides line up with TRBD1. There are 15 residues in the CDR3. V shed 6 bases, J shed 2 bases, and the junction held 8 bases outside the gene matches. CDR1 and CDR2 from the germline V gene are MNHEY and SVGAGI.

The genes are TRBV7-9 and TRBJ2-1; the match to TRBD2 covers 11 bases. The CDR3 extends over 17 amino acids. After removal of 1 base from V and 6 bases from J, the junction contained 8 bases not matched to a gene. The germline CDR1 and CDR2 sequences are SEHNR and FQNEAQ (reference sequence). CDR3 bases: TGTGCCAGCAGCTTAGGTAGCGGGAGGGCCGGTTCCAATGAGCAGTTCTTC. Protein: CASSLGSGRAGSNEQFF.

The chain links TRBV11-2 to TRBJ1-2; D gene unclear. The germline V gene has CDR1 SGHAT and CDR2 FQNNGV. Trimming stripped 1 base from V and 7 bases from J, with 7 bases between. The CDR3 spans 12 residues. The CDR3 loop reads CASSLGRVGYTF. Written as DNA, the CDR3 is TGTGCCAGCAGCTTAGGCCGGGTTGGCTACACCTTC.

CDR3 coding DNA: TGCGCCAGCAGCCCTGACAGGGAGGCTGGGGAGCAGTACTTC. Encoded protein: CASSPDREAGEQYF. The V and J genes are TRBV5-1 and TRBJ2-7, with a possible D match to TRBD1 (7 bases). This CDR3 spans 14 amino acids. Germline loops: CDR1 SGHRS, CDR2 YFSETQ. V dropped 4 bases and J dropped 7 bases, with 18 bases sitting between them. Full variable domain (missing parts from reference TRBV5-1 and TRBJ2-7): KAGVTQTPRYLIKTRGQQVTLSCSPISGHRSVSWYQQTPGQGLQFLFEYFSETQRNKGNFPGRFSGRQFSNSRSEMNVSTLELGDSALYLCASSPDREAGEQYFGPGTRLTVT.

V and J are TRBV28 and TRBJ1-1; D gene uncertain. CDR1 is MDHEN and CDR2 is SYDVKM in the germline V gene. The CDR3 length is 15 residues. Trimming shortened V by 1 base and J by 4 bases, and 13 bases separated the two germline ends. In DNA form, the CDR3 reads TGTGCCAGCAGTTTATCTTGGGGTGAGGGCACTGAAGCTTTCTTT. It translates to CASSLSWGEGTEAFF. Full variable domain (missing parts from reference TRBV28 and TRBJ1-1): DVKVTQSSRYLVKRTGEKVFLECVQDMDHENMFWYRQDPGLGLRLIYFSYDVKMKEKGDIPEGYSVSREKKERFSLILESASTNQTSMYLCASSLSWGEGTEAFFGQGTRLTVV.

The chain couples TRBV12-3 or TRBV12-4 to TRBJ2-7, with D maybe TRBD1 (6 bases). The V end was cut by 5 bases, the J end by 5 bases, with 13 bases between. CDR3 size: 13 residues. CDR3 DNA: TGTGCCAGCAGTGAAAACAGGGTCCACGAGCAGTACTTC. Translation gives CASSENRVHEQYF.

This chain links TRBV7-7 with TRBJ2-7, with TRBD2 matching over 14 bases. The J segment lost 5 bases and the V segment lost 5 bases, leaving 5 bases of the junction unmatched. The CDR3 is made up of 15 amino acids. Germline assignment: CDR1 SSHAT and CDR2 FNYEAQ (reference sequence). The CDR3 bases are TGTGCCAGCAGCCTCGGGACTAGCGGGAGCAACGAGCAGTACTTC. It translates to CASSLGTSGSNEQYF.

The chain is built from TRBV2 and TRBJ2-1; D call uncertain. Trimming removed 5 bases at V and 8 bases at J, with 13 bases between. The germline gives CDR1 SNHLY, CDR2 FYNNEI. The CDR3 length is 13 residues. This CDR3 is CASSPLVNYEQFF. CDR3 sequence (DNA): TGTGCCAGCAGTCCCCTAGTTAACTATGAGCAGTTCTTC.

This clone occurred a few times. The chain employs TRBV27 and TRBJ2-1, with D uncertain. This CDR3 is built from 14 residues. Trimming stripped 3 bases from V and 5 bases from J, with 11 bases between. The germline V gene has CDR1 MNHEY and CDR2 SMNVEV (reference sequence). The CDR3 region has the DNA TGTGCCAGCAGTTTTACCAACTTACACAATGAGCAGTTCTTC. Protein: CASSFTNLHNEQFF.

The V call is TRBV6-5, the J call TRBJ2-5; tentatively, D is TRBD2 (5 bases). CDR3 length equals 14 residues. The germline V gene encodes CDR1 MNHEY and CDR2 SVGAGI. V was trimmed by 6 bases and J by 2 bases, leaving 13 bases between them. The CDR3 protein is CASSPVEDQETQYF. In DNA form, the CDR3 reads TGTGCCAGCAGCCCCGTGGAGGATCAAGAGACCCAGTACTTC.

The V and J genes are TRBV5-6 and TRBJ2-7; D is possibly TRBD2 (5 bases). Looked up from germline, CDR1 is SGHDT and CDR2 is YYEEEE. CDR3 length: 14 residues. Trimming removed 2 bases from V and 1 base from J, with 10 bases in between. The CDR3 region has the DNA TGTGCCAGCAGCTTACTAGTGAAATCCTACGAGCAGTACTTC. Amino acids: CASSLLVKSYEQYF.

DNA of the CDR3: TGTGCCAGCAGCTTGGTCTTAACAGGGGGTGGATTTAATGAAAAACTGTTTTTT. Protein sequence: CASSLVLTGGGFNEKLFF. The chain employs TRBV7-9 and TRBJ1-4, with TRBD1 matching over 8 bases. Germline V gene sequence: CDR1 SEHNR, CDR2 FQNEAQ (reference sequence). Trimming at V came to 3 bases and at J to 4 bases, leaving 13 bases not matched to a gene. This CDR3 is 18 amino acids long.

The CDR3 protein is CASSEVLAGINNEQFF. Here the CDR3 DNA reads TGTGCCAGCAGTGAAGTACTAGCGGGGATAAACAATGAGCAGTTCTTC. V and J are TRBV6-1 and TRBJ2-1, with 10 bases that match TRBD2. V gave up 1 base and J gave up 5 bases; unmatched junction bases: 5. The CDR3 contains 16 residues. CDR1 is MNHNS, CDR2 SASEGT, per germline.

This chain links TRBV19 with TRBJ1-1; the D gene is possibly TRBD1 (5 bases). Germline CDR1 is LNHDA and CDR2 is SQIVND (reference sequence). This CDR3 contains 16 residues. Trimming pared 4 bases from V and 0 bases from J, leaving 15 bases between. The CDR3 reads CASSKIDRNLNTEAFF. Written as DNA, the CDR3 is TGTGCCAGTAGTAAAATTGACAGAAACTTGAACACTGAAGCTTTCTTT. The entire variable domain, with the rest obtained from reference TRBV19 and TRBJ1-1, is as follows: DGGITQSPKYLFRKEGQNVTLSCEQNLNHDAMYWYRQDPGQGLRLIYYSQIVNDFQKGDIAEGYSVSREKKESFPLTVTSAQKNPTAFYLCASSKIDRNLNTEAFFGQGTRLTVV.

The chain employs TRBV7-3 and TRBJ2-3; D is possibly TRBD2 (6 bases). The CDR3 length is 13 residues. Germline V CDR1 and CDR2: SGHTA, FQGTGA. The V end lost 3 bases, the J end lost 2 bases, and 6 bases lay between the germline ends. The CDR3 bases are TGTGCCAGCAGCTTGGACTACACAGATACGCAGTATTTT. Amino acid sequence: CASSLDYTDTQYF. Drawing the rest from reference TRBV7-3 and TRBJ2-3, the complete variable domain is GAGVSQTPSNKVTEKGKYVELRCDPISGHTALYWYRQSLGQGPEFLIYFQGTGAADDSGLPNDRFFAVRPEGSVSTLKIQRTERGDSAVYLCASSLDYTDTQYFGPGTRLTVL.

The V and J genes are TRBV18 and TRBJ1-4, with TRBD1 matching 7 bases. Losses at the gene ends were 4 bases for V and 1 base for J; bases not matched to a gene: 6. The CDR3 has 16 residues. Germline V gene data show CDR1 as KGHSH and CDR2 as LQKENI. Written as DNA, the CDR3 is TGTGCCAGCTCACTCGGGACAGCCATAACTAATGAAAAACTGTTTTTT. Its translation is CASSLGTAITNEKLFF.

The V call is TRBV7-9, the J call TRBJ1-4, with D possibly matching TRBD1 (6 bases). This CDR3 region has 13 residues. Germline CDR1 SEHNR, CDR2 FQNEAQ (reference sequence). V was shortened by 2 bases and J by 8 bases, with 9 bases between the two germline ends. The CDR3 DNA follows: TGTGCCAGCAGCTTAATCCAGGGGGAAAAACTGTTTTTT. Translation gives CASSLIQGEKLFF.

V and J are TRBV28 and TRBJ1-2; no clear D. CDR3 length: 11 residues. Germline assignment: CDR1 MDHEN and CDR2 SYDVKM. Trimming removed 8 bases at V and 4 bases at J, with 8 bases between. The CDR3 coding sequence is TGTGCCAGCTCCCTGTCCTATGGCTACACCTTC. Translating it yields CASSLSYGYTF.

J is TRBJ2-2 and V is TRBV6-1; 11 bases align to TRBD2. Trimming at V came to 4 bases and at J to 0 bases, leaving 1 base not matched to a gene. The CDR3 sequence is 16 residues long. Germline V CDR1 and CDR2: MNHNS, SASEGT. CDR3 loop: CASSGTSGSNTGELFF. The CDR3 DNA follows: TGTGCCAGCAGTGGGACTAGCGGGTCGAACACCGGGGAGCTGTTTTTT.

V usage is TRBV5-1 and J usage is TRBJ2-5, with 8 nucleotides matching TRBD2. Germline loops: CDR1 SGHRS, CDR2 YFSETQ. The V gene end was trimmed by 4 bases and the J gene end by 2 bases; junction bases not matched to a gene: 7. The CDR3 has 15 amino acids. The CDR3 is CASSTTLAGQETQYF. CDR3 in DNA: TGCGCCAGCAGCACAACCCTAGCGGGTCAAGAGACCCAGTACTTC. Filled out from reference TRBV5-1 and TRBJ2-5, the complete variable domain reads KAGVTQTPRYLIKTRGQQVTLSCSPISGHRSVSWYQQTPGQGLQFLFEYFSETQRNKGNFPGRFSGRQFSNSRSEMNVSTLELGDSALYLCASSTTLAGQETQYFGPGTRLLVL.

V gene TRBV27 combines with J gene TRBJ1-1, with D possibly being TRBD1 (6 bases). Germline loops: CDR1 MNHEY, CDR2 SMNVEV (reference sequence). V was clipped by 4 bases and J by 5 bases, with 17 bases between them. The CDR3 runs to 15 residues. The CDR3 reads CASSSPSQGLTEAFF. CDR3 bases: TGTGCCAGCAGTTCCCCCAGCCAGGGGTTAACTGAAGCTTTCTTT.

The CDR3 coding sequence is TGCAGCGTTGGGGACACCTTCACTGAAGCTTTCTTT. Protein sequence: CSVGDTFTEAFF. The chain couples TRBV29-1 to TRBJ1-1; a possible D gene is TRBD1 (6 bases). The V end lost 4 bases, the J end lost 4 bases, and 10 bases lay between the germline ends. Germline CDR1 reads SQVTM; CDR2 reads ANQGSEA. This CDR3 spans 12 amino acids.

CDR3: CASRQAQLYNEQFF. The CDR3, as DNA: TGTGCCAGCAGACAGGCACAGCTCTACAATGAGCAGTTCTTC. This sequence joins TRBV5-6 and TRBJ2-1, with D perhaps matching TRBD1 (5 bases). CDR3 length equals 14 residues. Germline CDR1 reads SGHDT; CDR2 reads YYEEEE. V lost 5 bases to trimming and J lost 3 bases, with 12 bases between them.

Many counts were recorded for this clone. The rearrangement joins TRBV11-1 to TRBJ2-7, with D hard to call. The CDR3 sequence is 14 residues long. V was pared by 0 bases and J by 0 bases, with 6 bases between. The germline CDR1 and CDR2 sequences are SGHAT and FQDESV (reference sequence). The CDR3: CASSLARFSYEQYF. CDR3 DNA: TGTGCCAGCAGCTTAGCCAGGTTCTCCTACGAGCAGTACTTC.

The CDR3 region has the DNA TGTGCCAGCAGCTTTTTCTTACAGGGGGCTTATGGCTACACCTTC. Encoded protein: CASSFFLQGAYGYTF. The chain uses TRBV7-2 and TRBJ1-2, with TRBD1 matching over 9 bases. CDR3 size: 15 residues. Germline CDR1 reads SGHTA; CDR2 reads FQGNSA. The V segment lost 3 bases and the J segment 5 bases; nucleotides outside the gene matches: 7.

This rearrangement joins TRBV3-1 (or the pseudogene TRBV3-2) to TRBJ2-6, with D unresolved. The CDR3 contains 18 residues. Deletions cut 0 bases from V and 0 bases from J, with 12 bases between. Germline-derived CDR1 and CDR2 are LGHDT and YNNKEL (reference sequence). The CDR3, as DNA: TGTGCCAGCAGCCAAGATCGACTCATCGACTCTGGGGCCAACGTCCTGACTTTC. Translating it yields CASSQDRLIDSGANVLTF.

The chain couples TRBV29-1 to TRBJ2-1; D is unresolved. Trimming took 3 bases from V and 1 from J, leaving 16 bases between them. The CDR3 covers 16 residues. Germline V lookup: CDR1 SQVTM, CDR2 ANQGSEA. The CDR3 nucleotides read TGCAGCGTTGACAACCCGACGGCAGCGTCCTACAATGAGCAGTTCTTC. Its protein product is CSVDNPTAASYNEQFF.